This T cell receptor beta chain was identified in a study of beta chain features in type 1 diabetes. As for the study in general: Age, gender and cell yields were similar between patients and healthy donors.

With 4 bases clipped from V and 9 bases from J, the junction kept 5 bases outside the gene matches. There are 14 residues in the CDR3. In germline, CDR1 is KGHSH, CDR2 LQKENI. Study-level findings and limits: Across all four CD4+ subsets, people with type 1 diabetes showed modestly shorter TCRB CDR3s.

CD45RO/CCR7/CD25/CD127/CD95/CD27 staining was used to isolate CD4+ naive, central memory, regulatory and stem cell-like memory cells by sorting. Post-sort purity exceeded 95% for all sorted populations. As concerns this clone: Its antigen is unidentified.

Reverse transcription of all isolated RNA meant that expressed TCRB transcripts were sequenced. Sequenced by immunoSEQ multiplex PCR; TCRdb stores in-frame clones only, minus some. Of about 410,000 clones in the sample, roughly 14% were seen once. This clonotype originated in a man under 40 in good health. The chain couples TRBV18 to TRBJ1-6; TRBD1 aligns across 8 bases. Sequencing input: naive CD4+ T cells from blood. CDR3 DNA sequence: TGTGCCAGCTCACTTGGACAGGGAAGTTCACCCCTCCACTTT. This gives the protein CASSLGQGSSPLHF.